The 10 T cell receptor beta chains below come from one sample, sequenced in a study of T cell repertoires in ileal Crohn's disease. The assay was immunoSEQ multiplex PCR, and TCRdb's table has in-frame clones only and misses some. The sample carries some 28,000 clones, about four fifths recorded once. Sequencing was performed on ileal tissue. These receptors were collected from an adult with Crohn's disease.

The table lists this clone with a few counts. The chain combines TRBV9 with TRBJ2-1; TRBD2 matches 11 bases. CDR1 SGDLS and CDR2 YYNGEE come from the germline V gene. The CDR3 runs to 15 residues. V shed 3 bases and J 3 bases; nucleotides not matched to a gene: 2. CDR3 DNA sequence: TGTGCCAGCAGCGGGGGACTAGCGGACTACAATGAGCAGTTCTTC. Its translation: CASSGGLADYNEQFF.

This rearrangement joins TRBV10-3 to TRBJ2-1, with 9 bases lining up with TRBD1. CDR3 length equals 14 residues. Germline V gene sequence: CDR1 ENHRY, CDR2 SYGVKD. With 4 bases clipped from V and 7 bases from J, the junction kept 5 bases outside the gene matches. CDR3 DNA: TGTGCCATCAGTGCACAGGGGGCGCAGAATGAGCAGTTCTTC. Translated: CAISAQGAQNEQFF.

V and J are TRBV11-2 and TRBJ2-7; 9 bases are a match to TRBD1. V shed 1 base and J 8 bases; nucleotides not matched to a gene: 9. CDR3 size: 15 residues. Germline values: CDR1 SGHAT, CDR2 FQNNGV. The CDR3 loop is CASSLAATGGIKQYF. CDR3 DNA: TGTGCCAGCAGCTTAGCTGCGACAGGGGGTATAAAGCAGTACTTC.

This clone was counted only a few times. The CDR3 coding sequence is TGTGCCACCAGCAGAACAGGGGGCCCGGCTCTGAGGAACACTGAAGCTTTCTTT. Translation gives CATSRTGGPALRNTEAFF. The V and J genes are TRBV15 and TRBJ1-1, with 9 bases aligning to TRBD1. The germline CDR1 and CDR2 sequences are LNHNV and YYDKDF (reference sequence). V was clipped by 2 bases and J by 1 base; unmatched bases: 11. CDR3 length: 18 amino acids.

This clone has just a few counts. This chain links TRBV7-2 with TRBJ1-2; D is perhaps TRBD1 (5 bases). V gave up 7 bases and J gave up 3 bases, with 9 bases separating them. The CDR3 sequence is 12 residues long. Germline V CDR1 and CDR2: SGHTA, FQGNSA. CDR3 amino acids: CASTRGDYGYTF. As DNA, the CDR3 is TGTGCCAGCACTCGGGGGGACTATGGCTACACCTTC.

The chain links TRBV29-1 to TRBJ2-1; 9 bases are shared with TRBD2. CDR3 size: 13 residues. V was clipped by 5 bases and J by 8 bases; unmatched bases: 7. Germline assignment: CDR1 SQVTM and CDR2 ANQGSEA. The CDR3 region is CSVLGSGSDEQFF. CDR3 DNA: TGCAGCGTTCTAGGTAGCGGGAGTGATGAGCAGTTCTTC.

The V and J genes are TRBV5-4 and TRBJ1-3, with 7 bases that match TRBD1. The CDR3 is 13 amino acids. Germline-derived CDR1 and CDR2 are SGHNT and YYREEE (reference sequence). Unmatched junction bases numbered 7, after V lost 5 bases and J lost 8 bases. The CDR3, as DNA: TGTGCCAGCAGTTTACAGGGGAGAGACACCATATATTTT. Translating gives CASSLQGRDTIYF.

This clone was seen a handful of times. The rearrangement joins TRBV7-6 to TRBJ2-5; the match to TRBD2 covers 11 bases. Unmatched junction bases numbered 5, after V lost 1 base and J lost 4 bases. The CDR3 has 16 residues. Germline V gene sequence: CDR1 SGHVS, CDR2 FNYEAQ. The CDR3 loop reads CASSLGLAGTGETQYF. The DNA of the CDR3 is TGTGCCAGCAGCTTAGGACTAGCGGGAACTGGAGAGACCCAGTACTTC.

Concerning this clone: Other DNA sequences of this sample code for an identical CDR3. CDR3 protein: CATSFSGGYNEQFF. CDR3 coding DNA: TGTGCCACCAGCTTTAGCGGGGGCTACAATGAGCAGTTCTTC. J is TRBJ2-1 and V is TRBV15; 9 bases fit TRBD2. Germline-derived CDR1 and CDR2 are LNHNV and YYDKDF (reference sequence). The CDR3 contains 14 residues. V was pared by 5 bases and J by 3 bases, with 2 bases of the junction left unmatched.

The rearrangement links TRBV5-4 to TRBJ1-1; D ambiguous. Between the trimmed V and J ends, which lost 4 bases and 6 bases, there was a span of 7 bases. The CDR3 length is 11 residues. Per germline, CDR1 SGHNT and CDR2 YYREEE (reference sequence). The CDR3 is CASSQRAEAFF. CDR3 coding DNA: TGTGCCAGCAGCCAACGGGCTGAAGCTTTCTTT.